Reported below is one T cell receptor (beta chain). Its antigen specificity is not known. Base qualities are not recorded, but no much larger clone differs from it by a single base. Its CDR3 holds 15 amino acids, cysteine through phenylalanine. Only the CDR3 part of the read is kept: 45 bases, read in frame from the first base. Relative to germline, V is missing 3 bases and J is missing 1 base, with 8 bases of the junction outside any gene match. CDR1 and CDR2, looked up from the germline V gene, are SQVTM and ANQGSEA. These data belong to a study of T-cell reconstitution after alpha-beta-depleted transplantation in children (dated by TCRdb to between 2015 and 2016). For context, the study as a whole: Using TCR repertoire profiling, the study followed T-cell immune reconstitution in a quantitative way in children after TCRalphabeta/CD19-depleted allogeneic hematopoietic cell transplantation.

Library creation used PCR. This sample was sequenced with an Illumina HiSeq 2500. To normalize quantification of the TCRbeta repertoire, the TCR libraries were built with molecular barcoding that relied on unique molecular identifiers. TCRdb trimmed public reads at Q25 via fastp, called clones via MiXCR and kept in-frame beta chains. CDR3 protein duplicates are merged, each entry listing the most common genes and DNA. A total of a few hundred thousand distinct CDR3 sequences appear in this sample, 13% of them only once. Together, the top ten hold around 4% of the sample. This receptor chain uses TRBV29-1 and TRBJ1-1, with 7 bases in between that match TRBD1. This sequence was found in a human donor who donated a stem cell graft to a child with Fanconi anemia. Here the sequenced sample was PBMCs, taken from the stem cell graft. The DNA reads TGCAGCGTTGAGGGCCCTTGGACAGGGAACACTGAAGCTTTCTTT. This yields the protein CSVEGPWTGNTEAFF.